This TCR beta chain is drawn from a study of T cells in Graves' hyperthyroidism and ophthalmopathy. General study findings and limits: By a 13 V-J model, ophthalmopathy was set apart from stable hyperthyroidism. Most expanded thyroid clonotypes above 0.001 recurred in blood.

The V gene's germline CDR1 is DFQATT and CDR2 SNEGSKA (reference sequence). The CDR3 has 11 residues. Deletions cut 8 bases from V and 6 bases from J, with 13 bases between. This clonotype was counted a few times. What it binds is not known. Patients between 18 and 65 years old had hyperthyroidism, newly diagnosed and lasting under 2 months. Amplification of TCR beta CDR3 regions used RNA as the template. Researchers ran a first-round RT-PCR on the TCR CDR3 using the HTBI primer set. From the multiplex PCR reads, TCRdb called clonotypes with MiXCR, one entry per CDR3 protein. The sample includes roughly 750,000 distinct CDR3 sequences, approximately 16% of them seen just once.

The gene calls are TRBV20-1 and TRBJ1-2, with D possibly TRBD1 on 6 matching bases. The source of this sequence is a man between 18 and 35 years old with Graves' hyperthyroidism. The sequenced material came from blood. The CDR3 protein is CSPDRFDGYTF. The CDR3 DNA reads as TGCAGTCCAGACAGGTTTGATGGCTACACCTTC.